This T cell receptor beta chain was found in a study of shared clonotypes between healthy human individuals. This CDR3 contains 15 residues. The V segment lost 2 bases and the J segment 9 bases; nucleotides outside the gene matches: 10. Germline V lookup: CDR1 SGHAT, CDR2 FQNNGV. Only in-frame clones appear in the TCRdb table, and some are missing; sequencing was by immunoSEQ multiplex PCR. Of under 1,900,000 clones listed, 98% were seen once; the top ten hold approximately 0.4%. This rearrangement joins TRBV11-2 to TRBJ2-3, with TRBD1 matching over 8 bases. This sequence originates from a man aged 25 to 40 in good health. The sample taken for sequencing was naive CD4+ T cells sorted from blood. Noted subset: CD45RA+ positively selected. The CDR3 loop reads CASSLQGAFAITQYF. The CDR3 DNA sequence: TGTGCCAGCAGCTTACAGGGGGCGTTTGCGATAACGCAGTATTTT.